Following are 8 T cell receptor beta chains from one sample sequenced in a study of control samples from healthy donors and cancer patients. Profiling relied on immunoSEQ multiplex PCR, and the TCRdb table lists in-frame clones only, not all of them. The sample carries more than 95,000 clones, approximately 90% recorded once. Sequenced material: PBMCs. The receptor source for this set is a woman between 45 and 60 years old with colorectal cancer.

The gene calls are TRBV30 and TRBJ1-1; D unresolved. This CDR3 comprises 14 residues. The V gene lost 2 bases and the J gene lost 2 bases, with 12 bases spanning the gap. Germline CDR1 GTSNPN, CDR2 SVGIG (reference sequence). The CDR3 nucleotides are TGTGCCTGGAGTCACCTACTTCGAAACACTGAAGCTTTCTTT. Its translation: CAWSHLLRNTEAFF.

J is TRBJ2-5 and V is TRBV5-1, with D possibly TRBD1 on 6 matching bases. The CDR3 covers 15 residues. V dropped 1 base and J dropped 4 bases, with 14 bases sitting between them. CDR1 and CDR2 from the germline V gene are SGHRS and YFSETQ. CDR3 residues: CASSLHHRVAETQYF. CDR3 in DNA: TGCGCCAGCAGCTTGCACCACAGGGTAGCAGAGACCCAGTACTTC.

The V and J genes are TRBV6-2 or TRBV6-3 and TRBJ1-3; weak D call: TRBD1 (5 bases). The CDR3 covers 13 residues. Germline assignment: CDR1 MNHEY and CDR2 SVGEGT. V was cut by 0 bases and J by 8 bases, with 8 bases left in between. The CDR3 region is CASSYSGGDTIYF. The CDR3 DNA is TGTGCCAGCAGTTACTCTGGAGGGGACACCATATATTTT.

This chain connects TRBV29-1 to TRBJ1-2; no firm D call. Germline lookup yields CDR1 SQVTM and CDR2 ANQGSEA. The V end was cut by 4 bases, the J end by 0 bases, with 6 bases between. The CDR3 sequence is 12 residues long. The CDR3 DNA reads as TGCAGCGTTGGACTGACTAACTATGGCTACACCTTC. Translation gives CSVGLTNYGYTF.

The chain uses TRBV2 and TRBJ1-5, with D tentatively TRBD1 (5 bases). Deletions cut 6 bases from V and 7 bases from J, with 13 bases between. Germline CDR1 is SNHLY and CDR2 is FYNNEI. The CDR3 loop spans 13 amino acids. CDR3 sequence reads: CASSGGSSQPQHF. In DNA form, the CDR3 reads TGTGCCAGCAGCGGGGGATCATCACAGCCCCAGCATTTT.

This clone was recorded a few times. The gene calls are TRBV10-3 and TRBJ1-2; the D is unclear. Trimming cost V 7 bases and J 3 bases, with 15 bases left between them. Germline V lookup: CDR1 ENHRY, CDR2 SYGVKD. CDR3 length equals 14 residues. The CDR3, as DNA: TGTGCCATCAAAAGTAGGGAAGAAGACTATGGCTACACCTTC. This gives the protein CAIKSREEDYGYTF.

The chain combines TRBV27 with TRBJ2-7; tentatively, D is TRBD1 or TRBD2 (5 bases each). The CDR3 totals 13 residues. Germline-derived CDR1 and CDR2 are MNHEY and SMNVEV (reference sequence). The V end lost 5 bases, the J end lost 1 base, and 9 bases lay between the germline ends. This CDR3 is CASSRDASYEQYF. The CDR3 DNA sequence: TGTGCCAGCAGTCGGGACGCGTCCTACGAGCAGTACTTC.

This chain uses TRBV7-3 with TRBJ2-1; 9 positions agree with TRBD1. CDR1 is SGHTA and CDR2 is FQGTGA in the germline V gene. V shed 1 base and J 7 bases; nucleotides not matched to a gene: 8. This CDR3 spans 16 amino acids. CDR3 loop: CASSLIPGQGFNEQFF. The CDR3 DNA reads TGTGCCAGCAGCTTAATTCCGGGACAGGGTTTTAATGAGCAGTTCTTC.